In its sample, the clone carrying this T cell receptor (beta chain) was seen once. This sample was taken from a study of blood T cells in healthy people across ages. On the study more broadly: T cells yielded about one barcoded beta molecule per two cells through template switching.

Primed by a sample-barcoded 5' primer and a J-beta primer mix, a second PCR proceeded for 7 to 11 cycles. A template-switch adaptor containing 12 random nucleotides labeled each cDNA molecule. All samples yielded 3 million or more CDR3-containing paired-end reads. One entry per CDR3 protein results from TCRdb running MiXCR on the 5' RACE reads. The repertoire holds 780,000 or so distinct CDR3 sequences, with 45% to 70% as singletons. This CDR3 spans 19 amino acids. Germline-derived CDR1 and CDR2 are SEHNR and FQNEAQ (reference sequence). V lost 2 bases and J lost 9, with 28 bases in between. The chain combines TRBV7-9 with TRBJ2-2; D is perhaps TRBD1 or TRBD2 (5 bases each). Material: blood. The source of this sequence is a man aged 40-55 years in good health. The CDR3 sequence is CASSLLLRDREGNNWELFF. The CDR3, as DNA: TGTGCCAGCAGCTTACTCCTTAGGGACCGCGAGGGGAACAACTGGGAGCTGTTTTTT.